This TCR beta chain derives from a study of early T cells in non-severe SARS-CoV-2 infection. Study-wide findings and caveats: VDJdb matching favored anti-spike CD8 responses, missing private and CD4 specificities.

TCRdb used MiXCR to reprocess the 5' RACE reads, holding one entry per CDR3 protein. The sample contains 90,000 to 120,000 distinct CDR3 sequences, more than 9.5% of which appear only once. The sample holds a few counts of this clonotype. Its antigen remains unknown. The germline V gene encodes CDR1 SNHLY and CDR2 FYNNEI. This CDR3 contains 11 residues. Trimming removed 7 bases from V and 2 bases from J, with 5 bases in between. The material sequenced was whole blood. This rearrangement joins TRBV2 to TRBJ2-5; D is uncertain. This receptor was obtained from an adult who was a healthcare worker with PCR-confirmed SARS-CoV-2 infection or an uninfected control (not recorded which). The CDR3 DNA sequence: TGTGCCAGCAACAAACAAGAGACCCAGTACTTC. This translates into CASNKQETQYF.